This TCR beta chain was observed in a study of CD8 T cells in Susac syndrome. Findings of the study overall: Clonal expansion of CD8+ cells in Susac peaked in TEMRA cells (and in active patients).

It was with random hexamers that about 0.45 to 1 ug RNA was reverse transcribed. TCRdb fed the immunoSEQ multiplex PCR reads into MiXCR, producing one record per CDR3 protein. Of roughly 100,000 distinct CDR3 sequences in the sample, 95% to 97% are singletons; the top ten hold around 0.62%. The V and J ends lost 2 bases and 4 bases, in that order; junction bases with no gene match: 9. Per the germline V gene, CDR1 is MNHEY and CDR2 is SMNVEV (reference sequence). The CDR3 consists of 16 residues. Worth noting for this clonotype: Its specificity is unknown.

Material: CD8+ T cells from PBMCs. The gene calls are TRBV27 and TRBJ1-2; 8 positions agree with TRBD1. The origin of this receptor is a human donor with Susac syndrome. Here the CDR3 DNA reads TGTGCCAGCAGTTTAATTCCCCTAGGGACAGGCTATGGCTACACCTTC. Protein: CASSLIPLGTGYGYTF.